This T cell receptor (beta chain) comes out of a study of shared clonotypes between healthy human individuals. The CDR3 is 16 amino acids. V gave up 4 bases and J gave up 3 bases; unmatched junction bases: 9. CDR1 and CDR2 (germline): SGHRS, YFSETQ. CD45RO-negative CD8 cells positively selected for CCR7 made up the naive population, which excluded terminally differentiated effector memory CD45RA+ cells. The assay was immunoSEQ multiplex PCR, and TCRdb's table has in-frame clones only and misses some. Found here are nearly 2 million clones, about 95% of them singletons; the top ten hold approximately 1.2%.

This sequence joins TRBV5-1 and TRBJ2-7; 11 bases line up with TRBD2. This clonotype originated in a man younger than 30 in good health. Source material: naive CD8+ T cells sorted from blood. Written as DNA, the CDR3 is TGCGCCAGCAGCCAACTAGCGGGGGCGGAGAGCTACGAGCAGTACTTC. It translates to CASSQLAGAESYEQYF.